This T cell receptor (beta chain) was profiled in a study of blood T cell repertoires in COVID-19. Study background: The United States, Italy and Spain supplied acute and convalescent COVID-19 samples.

Individuals drawn from 24 US areas were about 18 to 90 years old. Symptom resolution, clearance, or two negative PCRs marked donors in Cohort 3 as recovered. Data came from immunoSEQ multiplex PCR; TCRdb stores just in-frame clones and leaves some out. The sample includes about 200,000 clones, about 80% of them seen just once. Germline-derived CDR1 and CDR2 are MNHEY and SMNVEV (reference sequence). V was clipped by 6 bases and J by 7 bases, with 12 bases between them. The CDR3 runs 12 residues. The specimen was PBMCs or T cells enriched from blood (not recorded which). The V call is TRBV27, the J call TRBJ1-2; D is unclear. This receptor was obtained from a middle-aged man who had recovered from COVID-19. The CDR3 DNA sequence: TGTGCCAGCAGCGGACCGGGAGGTGGCTACACCTTC. Translation: CASSGPGGGYTF.